This T cell receptor (beta chain) comes out of a study of cytomegalovirus exposure and HLA in healthy donors. V shed 4 bases and J 8 bases; nucleotides not matched to a gene: 8. Germline values: CDR1 SGHDT, CDR2 YYEEEE. The CDR3 runs to 15 residues. Study-wide findings and caveats: In a later analysis, compared with equally common non-associated chains, HLA-associated beta chains were more expanded. Later analysis demonstrated an association between a missense DCLRE1C variant and TCR beta V- and J-gene trimming. CMV serostatus alone was available as immune exposure information.

PCR amplification relied on 60 Vbeta primers (plus 13 Jbeta primers). Sequencing used immunoSEQ multiplex PCR; TCRdb keeps in-frame clones, though not all of them. The table includes approximately 100,000 clones, 65% to 80% detected once. As regards this clone: Its target is not known.

The sequenced sample consisted of PBMCs. The chain combines TRBV5-6 with TRBJ1-6; 8 positions match TRBD1. This TCR came from a woman aged 50 to 65 in good health and CMV-seropositive. CDR3 loop: CASSPTGAEYSPLHF. The CDR3 bases are TGTGCCAGCAGCCCGACAGGGGCTGAGTATTCACCCCTCCACTTT. The full variable domain, rest sourced from reference TRBV5-6 and TRBJ1-6, is DAGVTQSPTHLIKTRGQQVTLRCSPKSGHDTVSWYQQALGQGPQFIFQYYEEEERQRGNFPDRFSGHQFPNYSSELNVNALLLGDSALYLCASSPTGAEYSPLHFGNGTRLTVT.